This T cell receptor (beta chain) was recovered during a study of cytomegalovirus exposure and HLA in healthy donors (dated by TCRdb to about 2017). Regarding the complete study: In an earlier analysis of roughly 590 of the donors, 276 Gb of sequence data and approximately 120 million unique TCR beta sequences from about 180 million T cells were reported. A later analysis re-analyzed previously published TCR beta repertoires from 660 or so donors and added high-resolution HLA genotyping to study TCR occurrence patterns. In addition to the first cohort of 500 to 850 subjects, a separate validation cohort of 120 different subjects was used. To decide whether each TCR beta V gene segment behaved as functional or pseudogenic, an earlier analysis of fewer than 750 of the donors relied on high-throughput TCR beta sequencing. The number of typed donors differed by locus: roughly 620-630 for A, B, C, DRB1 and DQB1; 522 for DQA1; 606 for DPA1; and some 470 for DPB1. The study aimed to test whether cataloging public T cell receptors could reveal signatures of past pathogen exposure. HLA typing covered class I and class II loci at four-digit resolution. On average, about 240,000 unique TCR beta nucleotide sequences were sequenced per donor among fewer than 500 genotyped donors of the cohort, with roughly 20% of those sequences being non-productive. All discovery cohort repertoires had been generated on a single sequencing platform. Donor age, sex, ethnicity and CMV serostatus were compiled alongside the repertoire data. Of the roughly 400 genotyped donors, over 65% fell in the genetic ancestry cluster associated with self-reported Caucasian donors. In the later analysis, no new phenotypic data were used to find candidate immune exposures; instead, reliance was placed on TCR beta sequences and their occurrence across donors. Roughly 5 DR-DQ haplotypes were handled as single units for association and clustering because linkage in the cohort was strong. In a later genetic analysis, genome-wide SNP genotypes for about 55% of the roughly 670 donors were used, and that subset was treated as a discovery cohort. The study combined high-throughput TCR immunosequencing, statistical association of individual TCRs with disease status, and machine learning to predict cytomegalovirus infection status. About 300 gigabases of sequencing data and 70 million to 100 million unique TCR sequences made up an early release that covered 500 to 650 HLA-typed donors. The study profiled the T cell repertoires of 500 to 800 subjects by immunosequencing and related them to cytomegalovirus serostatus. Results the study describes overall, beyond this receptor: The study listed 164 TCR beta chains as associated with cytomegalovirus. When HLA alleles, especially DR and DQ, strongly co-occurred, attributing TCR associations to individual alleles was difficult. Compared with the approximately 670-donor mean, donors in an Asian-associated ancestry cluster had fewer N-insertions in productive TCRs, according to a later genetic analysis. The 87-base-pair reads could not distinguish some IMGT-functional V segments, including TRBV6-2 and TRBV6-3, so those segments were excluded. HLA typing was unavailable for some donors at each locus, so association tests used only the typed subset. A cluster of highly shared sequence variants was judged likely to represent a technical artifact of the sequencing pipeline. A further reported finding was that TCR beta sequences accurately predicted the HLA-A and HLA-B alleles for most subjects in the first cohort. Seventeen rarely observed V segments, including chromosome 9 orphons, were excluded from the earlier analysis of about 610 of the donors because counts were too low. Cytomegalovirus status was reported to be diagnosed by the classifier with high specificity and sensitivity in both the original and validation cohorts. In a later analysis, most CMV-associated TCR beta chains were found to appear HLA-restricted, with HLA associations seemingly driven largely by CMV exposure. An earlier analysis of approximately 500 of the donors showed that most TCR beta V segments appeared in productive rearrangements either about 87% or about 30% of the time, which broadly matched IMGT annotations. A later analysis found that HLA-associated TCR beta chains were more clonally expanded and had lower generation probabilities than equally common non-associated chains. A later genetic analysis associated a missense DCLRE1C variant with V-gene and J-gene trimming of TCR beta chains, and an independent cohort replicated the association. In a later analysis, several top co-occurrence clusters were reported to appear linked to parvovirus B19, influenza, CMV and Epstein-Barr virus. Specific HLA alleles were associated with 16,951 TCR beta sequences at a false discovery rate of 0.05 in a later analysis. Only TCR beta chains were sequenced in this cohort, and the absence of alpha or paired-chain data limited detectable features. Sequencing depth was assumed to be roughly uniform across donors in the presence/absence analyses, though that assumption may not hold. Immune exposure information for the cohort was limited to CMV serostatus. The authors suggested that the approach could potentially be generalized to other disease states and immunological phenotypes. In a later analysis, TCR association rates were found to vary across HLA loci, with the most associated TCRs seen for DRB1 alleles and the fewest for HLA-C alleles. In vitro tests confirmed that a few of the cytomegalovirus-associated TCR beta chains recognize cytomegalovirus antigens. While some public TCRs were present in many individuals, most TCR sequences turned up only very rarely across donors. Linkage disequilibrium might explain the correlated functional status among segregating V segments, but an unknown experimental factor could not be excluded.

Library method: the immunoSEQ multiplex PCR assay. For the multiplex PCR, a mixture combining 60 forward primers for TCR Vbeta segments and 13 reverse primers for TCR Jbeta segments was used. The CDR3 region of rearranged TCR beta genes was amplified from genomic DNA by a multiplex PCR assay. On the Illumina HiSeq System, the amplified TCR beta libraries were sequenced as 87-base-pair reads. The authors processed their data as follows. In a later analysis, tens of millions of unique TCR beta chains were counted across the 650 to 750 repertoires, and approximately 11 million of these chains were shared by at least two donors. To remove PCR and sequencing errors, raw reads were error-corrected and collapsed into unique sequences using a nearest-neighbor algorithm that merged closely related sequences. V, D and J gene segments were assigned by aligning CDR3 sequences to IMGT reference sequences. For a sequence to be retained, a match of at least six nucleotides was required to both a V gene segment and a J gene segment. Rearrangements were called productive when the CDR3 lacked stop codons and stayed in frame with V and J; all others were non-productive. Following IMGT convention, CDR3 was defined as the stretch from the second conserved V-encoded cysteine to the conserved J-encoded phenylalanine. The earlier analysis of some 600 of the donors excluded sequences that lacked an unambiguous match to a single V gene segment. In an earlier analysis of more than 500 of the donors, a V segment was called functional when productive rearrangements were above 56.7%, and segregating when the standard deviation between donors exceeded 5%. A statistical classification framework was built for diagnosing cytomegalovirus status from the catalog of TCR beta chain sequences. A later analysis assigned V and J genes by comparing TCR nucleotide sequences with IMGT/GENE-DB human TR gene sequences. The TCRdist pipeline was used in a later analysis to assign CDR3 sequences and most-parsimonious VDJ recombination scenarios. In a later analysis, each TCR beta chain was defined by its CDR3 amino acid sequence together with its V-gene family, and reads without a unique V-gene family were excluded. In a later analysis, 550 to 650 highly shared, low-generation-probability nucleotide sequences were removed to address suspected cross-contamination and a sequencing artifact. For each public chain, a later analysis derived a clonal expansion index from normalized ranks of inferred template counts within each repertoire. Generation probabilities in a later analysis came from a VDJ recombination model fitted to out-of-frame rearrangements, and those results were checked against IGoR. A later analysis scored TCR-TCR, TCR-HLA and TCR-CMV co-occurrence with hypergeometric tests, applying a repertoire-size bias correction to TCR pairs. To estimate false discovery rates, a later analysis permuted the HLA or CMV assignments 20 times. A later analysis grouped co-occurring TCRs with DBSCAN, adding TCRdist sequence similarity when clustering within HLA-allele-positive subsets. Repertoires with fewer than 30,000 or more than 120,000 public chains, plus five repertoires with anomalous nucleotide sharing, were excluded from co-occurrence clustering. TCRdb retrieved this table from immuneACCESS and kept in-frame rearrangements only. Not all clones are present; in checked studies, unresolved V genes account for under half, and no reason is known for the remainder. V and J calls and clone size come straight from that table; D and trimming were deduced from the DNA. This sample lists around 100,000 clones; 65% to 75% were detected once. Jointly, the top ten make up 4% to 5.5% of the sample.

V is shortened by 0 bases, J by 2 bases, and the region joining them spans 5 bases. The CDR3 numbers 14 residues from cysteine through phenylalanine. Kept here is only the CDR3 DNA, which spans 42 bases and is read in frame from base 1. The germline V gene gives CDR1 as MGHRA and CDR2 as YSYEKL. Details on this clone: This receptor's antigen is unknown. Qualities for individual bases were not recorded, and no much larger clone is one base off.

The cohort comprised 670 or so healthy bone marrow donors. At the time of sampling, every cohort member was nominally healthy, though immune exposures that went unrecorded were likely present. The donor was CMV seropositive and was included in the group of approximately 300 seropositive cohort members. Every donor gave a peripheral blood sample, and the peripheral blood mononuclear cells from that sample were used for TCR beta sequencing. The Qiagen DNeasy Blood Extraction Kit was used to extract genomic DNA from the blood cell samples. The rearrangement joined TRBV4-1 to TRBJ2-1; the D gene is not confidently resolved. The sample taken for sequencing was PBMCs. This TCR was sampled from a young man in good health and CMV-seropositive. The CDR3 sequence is CASSQEAAYNEQFF. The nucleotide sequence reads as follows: TGCGCCAGCAGCCAAGAGGCCGCCTACAATGAGCAGTTCTTC.